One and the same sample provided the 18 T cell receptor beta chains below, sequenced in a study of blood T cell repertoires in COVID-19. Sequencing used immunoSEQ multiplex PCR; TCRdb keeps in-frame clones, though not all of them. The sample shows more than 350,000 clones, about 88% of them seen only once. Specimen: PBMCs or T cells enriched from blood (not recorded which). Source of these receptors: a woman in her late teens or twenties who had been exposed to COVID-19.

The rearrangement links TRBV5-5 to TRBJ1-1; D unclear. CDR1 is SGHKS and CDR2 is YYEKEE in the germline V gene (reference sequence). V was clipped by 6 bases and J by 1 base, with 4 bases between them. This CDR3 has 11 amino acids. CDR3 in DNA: TGTGCCAGCACCCAGAACACTGAAGCTTTCTTT. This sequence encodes CASTQNTEAFF.

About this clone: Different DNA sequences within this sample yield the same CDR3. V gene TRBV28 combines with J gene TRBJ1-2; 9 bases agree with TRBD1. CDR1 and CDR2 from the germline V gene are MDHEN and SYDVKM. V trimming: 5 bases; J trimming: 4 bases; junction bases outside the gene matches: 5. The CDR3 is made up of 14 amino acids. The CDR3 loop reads CASSPGTGFYGYTF. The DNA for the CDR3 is TGTGCCAGCAGTCCCGGGACAGGGTTCTATGGCTACACCTTC.

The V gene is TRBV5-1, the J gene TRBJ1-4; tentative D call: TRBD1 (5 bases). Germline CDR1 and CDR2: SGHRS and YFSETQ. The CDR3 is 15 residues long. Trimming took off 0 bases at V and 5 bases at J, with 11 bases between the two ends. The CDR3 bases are TGCGCCAGCAGCTTGGGTGGGTCAGGGAATGAAAAACTGTTTTTT. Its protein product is CASSLGGSGNEKLFF.

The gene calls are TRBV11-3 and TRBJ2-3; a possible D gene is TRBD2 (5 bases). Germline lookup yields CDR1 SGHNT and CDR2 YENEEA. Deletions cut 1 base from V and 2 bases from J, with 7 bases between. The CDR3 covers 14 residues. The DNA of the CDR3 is TGTGCCAGCAGCTTAGGAGGGTTCACAGATACGCAGTATTTT. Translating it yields CASSLGGFTDTQYF.

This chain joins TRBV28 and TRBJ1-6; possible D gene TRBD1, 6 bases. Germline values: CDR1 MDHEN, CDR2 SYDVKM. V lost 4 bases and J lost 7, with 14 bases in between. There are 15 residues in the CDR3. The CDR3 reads CASSWGGGTNSPLHF. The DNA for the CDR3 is TGTGCCAGCAGTTGGGGCGGGGGCACAAATTCACCCCTCCACTTT.

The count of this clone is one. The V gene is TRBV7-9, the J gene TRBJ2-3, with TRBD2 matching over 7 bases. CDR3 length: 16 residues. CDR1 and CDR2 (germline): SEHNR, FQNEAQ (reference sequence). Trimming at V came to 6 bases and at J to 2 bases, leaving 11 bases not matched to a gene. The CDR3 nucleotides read TGTGCCAGCAGATCCATCGGGACTACGAACACAGATACGCAGTATTTT. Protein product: CASRSIGTTNTDTQYF. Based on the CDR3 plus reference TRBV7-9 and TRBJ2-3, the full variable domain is DTGVSQNPRHKITKRGQNVTFRCDPISEHNRLYWYRQTLGQGPEFLTYFQNEAQLEKSRLLSDRFSAERPKGSFSTLEIQRTEQGDSAMYLCASRSIGTTNTDTQYFGPGTRLTVL.

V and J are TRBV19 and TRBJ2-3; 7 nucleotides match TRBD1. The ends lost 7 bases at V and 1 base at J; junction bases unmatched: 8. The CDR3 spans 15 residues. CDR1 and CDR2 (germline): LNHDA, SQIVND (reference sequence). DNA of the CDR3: TGTGCCAGTACCCTGACAGGGATGCGCACAGATACGCAGTATTTT. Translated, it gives CASTLTGMRTDTQYF.

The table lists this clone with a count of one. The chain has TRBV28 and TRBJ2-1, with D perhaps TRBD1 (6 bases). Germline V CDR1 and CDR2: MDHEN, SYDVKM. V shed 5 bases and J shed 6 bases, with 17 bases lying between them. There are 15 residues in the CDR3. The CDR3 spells CASSGGRDKVNEQFF. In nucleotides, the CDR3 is TGTGCCAGCAGTGGGGGCCGGGACAAAGTCAATGAGCAGTTCTTC.

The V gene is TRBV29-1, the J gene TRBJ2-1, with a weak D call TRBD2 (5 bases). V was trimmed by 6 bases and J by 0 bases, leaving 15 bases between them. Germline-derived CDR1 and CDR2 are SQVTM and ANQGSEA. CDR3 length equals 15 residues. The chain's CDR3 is CSVSLVFSSYNEQFF. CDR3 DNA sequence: TGCAGCGTCTCACTAGTCTTCAGCTCCTACAATGAGCAGTTCTTC.

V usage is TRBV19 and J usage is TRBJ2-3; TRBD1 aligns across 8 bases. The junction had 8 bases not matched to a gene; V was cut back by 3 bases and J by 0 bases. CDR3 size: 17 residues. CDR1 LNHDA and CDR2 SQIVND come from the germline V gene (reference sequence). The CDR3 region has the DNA TGTGCCAGTAGTATCGGACAGGGAACCTATAGCACAGATACGCAGTATTTT. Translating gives CASSIGQGTYSTDTQYF.

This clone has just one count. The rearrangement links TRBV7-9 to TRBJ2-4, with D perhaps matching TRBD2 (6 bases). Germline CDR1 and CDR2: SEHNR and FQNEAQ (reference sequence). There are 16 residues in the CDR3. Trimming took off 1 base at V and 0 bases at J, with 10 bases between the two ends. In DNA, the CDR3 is TGTGCCAGCAGCTTAGTGGCGGGATCAGCCAAAAACATTCAGTACTTC. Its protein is CASSLVAGSAKNIQYF.

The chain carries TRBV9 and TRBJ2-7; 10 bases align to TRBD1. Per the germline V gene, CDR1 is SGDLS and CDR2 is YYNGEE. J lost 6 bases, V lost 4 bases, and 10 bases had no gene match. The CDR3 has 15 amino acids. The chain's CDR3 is CASSRIGGQGSEQYF. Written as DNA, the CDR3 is TGTGCCAGCAGCCGAATAGGGGGACAGGGGAGCGAGCAGTACTTC.

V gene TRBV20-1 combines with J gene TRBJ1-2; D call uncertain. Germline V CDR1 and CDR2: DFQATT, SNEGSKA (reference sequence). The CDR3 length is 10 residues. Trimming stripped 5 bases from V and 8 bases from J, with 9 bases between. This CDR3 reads CSASGAGYTF. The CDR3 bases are TGCAGTGCTTCGGGAGCGGGCTACACCTTC.

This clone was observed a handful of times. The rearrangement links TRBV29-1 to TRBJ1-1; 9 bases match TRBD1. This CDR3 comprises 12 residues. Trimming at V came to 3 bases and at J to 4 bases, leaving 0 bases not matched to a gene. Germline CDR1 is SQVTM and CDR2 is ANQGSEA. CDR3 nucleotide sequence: TGCAGCGTTGAGACAGGGGGCACTGAAGCTTTCTTT. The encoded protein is CSVETGGTEAFF. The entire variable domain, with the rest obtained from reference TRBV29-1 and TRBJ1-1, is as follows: SAVISQKPSRDICQRGTSLTIQCQVDSQVTMMFWYRQQPGQSLTLIATANQGSEATYESGFVIDKFPISRPNLTFSTLTVSNMSPEDSSIYLCSVETGGTEAFFGQGTRLTVV.

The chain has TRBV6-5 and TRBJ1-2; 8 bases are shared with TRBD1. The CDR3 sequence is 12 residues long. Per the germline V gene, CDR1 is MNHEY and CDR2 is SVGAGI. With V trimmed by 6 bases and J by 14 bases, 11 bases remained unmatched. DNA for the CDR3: TGTGCCAGCAGACCACCGGGACAGGTGCTGACCTTC. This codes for CASRPPGQVLTF.

The CDR3 coding sequence is TGCGCCAGCAGCTTGCCCGGGACAGGGTCCACAACTGGGCGTCCTAACTATGGCTACACCTTC. Its protein is CASSLPGTGSTTGRPNYGYTF. The chain employs TRBV5-1 and TRBJ1-2; 9 bases align to TRBD1. The CDR3 covers 21 residues. V gave up 1 base and J gave up 0 bases; unmatched junction bases: 19. CDR1 is SGHRS and CDR2 is YFSETQ in the germline V gene.

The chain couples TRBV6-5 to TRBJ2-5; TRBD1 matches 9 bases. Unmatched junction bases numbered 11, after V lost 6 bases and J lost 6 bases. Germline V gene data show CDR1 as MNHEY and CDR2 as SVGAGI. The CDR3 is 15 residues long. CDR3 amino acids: CASRTGQGSSKTQYF. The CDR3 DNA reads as TGTGCCAGCAGGACCGGACAGGGGAGTTCTAAGACCCAGTACTTC.

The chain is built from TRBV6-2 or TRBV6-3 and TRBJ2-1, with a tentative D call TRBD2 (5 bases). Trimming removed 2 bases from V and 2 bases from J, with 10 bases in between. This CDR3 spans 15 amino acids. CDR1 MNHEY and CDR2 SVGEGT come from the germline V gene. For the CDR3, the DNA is TGTGCCAGCAGTTACACGGACGGGACCTACAATGAGCAGTTCTTC. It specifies CASSYTDGTYNEQFF.